Following are 13 T cell receptor beta chains from one sample sequenced in a study of blood T cell repertoires in COVID-19. Profiling relied on immunoSEQ multiplex PCR, and the TCRdb table lists in-frame clones only, not all of them. The sample lists tens of thousands of clones, approximately 90% occurring once. The source material was peripheral blood. These receptors all come from a human donor with active COVID-19. The donor label of this sample is uncertain.

The chain employs TRBV2 and TRBJ1-2; 9 nucleotides match TRBD1. Germline CDR1 SNHLY, CDR2 FYNNEI. The CDR3 is 15 amino acids. J gave up 5 bases and V 3 bases, and 7 bases lay outside the gene matches. The CDR3 sequence is CASSDIQGALYGYTF. The CDR3 DNA is TGTGCCAGCAGTGACATACAGGGGGCCCTGTATGGCTACACCTTC.

The CDR3, as DNA: TGTGCCAGCAGGATGGGGGGGACTAGCGTCCCTGAGCAGTTCTTC. This gives the protein CASRMGGTSVPEQFF. The chain joins TRBV5-4 to TRBJ2-1; TRBD2 aligns across 10 bases. V shed 5 bases and J 9 bases; nucleotides not matched to a gene: 11. This CDR3 is 15 amino acids long. Germline V gives CDR1 SGHNT, CDR2 YYREEE (reference sequence). The full variable domain, completed using reference TRBV5-4 and TRBJ2-1, is ETGVTQSPTHLIKTRGQQVTLRCSSQSGHNTVSWYQQALGQGPQFIFQYYREEENGRGNFPPRFSGLQFPNYSSELNVNALELDDSALYLCASRMGGTSVPEQFFGPGTRLTVL.

The gene calls are TRBV6-2 or TRBV6-3 and TRBJ2-7; the D gene is possibly TRBD2 (6 bases). The germline V gene has CDR1 MNHEY and CDR2 SVGEGT. This CDR3 is 15 amino acids long. Deletions cut 4 bases from V and 0 bases from J, with 13 bases between. The CDR3 DNA is TGTGCCAGCAGTTCCCCCTCGACTAGCTCCTACGAGCAGTACTTC. Protein: CASSSPSTSSYEQYF.

This clone was seen a single time. V is TRBV5-4 and J is TRBJ2-1; TRBD2 matches at 7 bases. CDR1 SGHNT and CDR2 YYREEE come from the germline V gene (reference sequence). The CDR3 is made up of 16 amino acids. V shed 4 bases, J shed 0 bases, and the junction held 7 bases outside the gene matches. CDR3: CASSLGAGSSYNEQFF. CDR3 DNA: TGTGCCAGCAGCCTGGGAGCGGGGAGCTCCTACAATGAGCAGTTCTTC.

About this clone itself: A read error may account for a junction end that differs from germline. The rearrangement joins TRBV5-8 to TRBJ2-4; 7 bases line up with TRBD2. The CDR3 loop spans 16 amino acids. Germline CDR1 and CDR2: SGHTS and YDEGEE. DNA of the CDR3: TGTGCCAGCAGGTTGGCGGGGGAGACAGCCAAAAACATTCAGTACTTC. Residues: CASRLAGETAKNIQYF.

This clone has more than one count but fewer than ten. The chain employs TRBV27 and TRBJ1-5; D unresolved. The CDR3 covers 16 residues. In germline, CDR1 is MNHEY, CDR2 SMNVEV (reference sequence). V lost 6 bases to trimming and J lost 0 bases, with 15 bases between them. Here the CDR3 DNA reads TGTGCCAGCAGCTCTAAAACAGATATTAGCAATCAGCCCCAGCATTTT. Amino acid sequence: CASSSKTDISNQPQHF.

V usage is TRBV28 and J usage is TRBJ2-7; D not certain. CDR3 size: 14 residues. V lost 6 bases to trimming and J lost 7 bases, with 19 bases between them. Germline CDR1 is MDHEN and CDR2 is SYDVKM. The CDR3 here is CASRVFVGPGEQYF. Here the CDR3 DNA reads TGTGCCAGCAGGGTATTTGTGGGTCCCGGGGAGCAGTACTTC.

The rearrangement joins TRBV5-5 to TRBJ1-1; D not certain. Trimming removed 4 bases at V and 0 bases at J, with 10 bases between. The CDR3 spans 14 residues. Germline V gene sequence: CDR1 SGHKS, CDR2 YYEKEE (reference sequence). The CDR3 DNA reads TGTGCCAGCAGCCCCAGAGGGTTGAACACTGAAGCTTTCTTT. As protein: CASSPRGLNTEAFF.

The V call is TRBV7-3, the J call TRBJ2-7; no firm D call. Per the germline V gene, CDR1 is SGHTA and CDR2 is FQGTGA. Between the trimmed V and J ends, which lost 2 bases and 5 bases, there was a span of 10 bases. The CDR3 covers 13 residues. The CDR3 coding sequence is TGTGCCAGCAGCTTAGCACATTTCGACGAGCAGTACTTC. This gives the protein CASSLAHFDEQYF.

The chain carries TRBV7-9 and TRBJ2-2; TRBD2 aligns across 8 bases. The germline gives CDR1 SEHNR, CDR2 FQNEAQ (reference sequence). The CDR3 runs 14 residues. Losses at the gene ends were 4 bases for V and 6 bases for J; bases not matched to a gene: 4. The CDR3 nucleotides are TGTGCCAGCAGCTCCCGGGGGGGATCCGGGGAGCTGTTTTTT. Residues: CASSSRGGSGELFF.

V and J are TRBV27 and TRBJ2-3, with TRBD1 matching 8 bases. The V gene's germline CDR1 is MNHEY and CDR2 SMNVEV (reference sequence). V lost 7 bases and J lost 1; bases outside the gene matches: 10. This CDR3 region has 16 residues. The CDR3: CASISRATGGTDTQYF. CDR3 sequence (DNA): TGTGCCAGCATCTCCCGCGCGACAGGGGGCACAGATACGCAGTATTTT.

V usage is TRBV12-3 or TRBV12-4 and J usage is TRBJ2-1; no firm D call. CDR3 length: 13 residues. Trimming took 2 bases from V and 7 from J, leaving 9 bases between them. In nucleotides, the CDR3 is TGTGCCAGCAGTTTAAATCGGTGGAATGAGCAGTTCTTC. Its translation is CASSLNRWNEQFF.

The chain joins TRBV5-6 to TRBJ1-5, with a tentative D call TRBD1 (5 bases). The CDR3 loop spans 15 amino acids. The germline V and J ends were trimmed by 3 bases and 0 bases, with 10 bases remaining between them. Germline V gene data show CDR1 as SGHDT and CDR2 as YYEEEE. The CDR3 loop is CASSWGGGSNQPQHF. Here the CDR3 DNA reads TGTGCCAGCAGCTGGGGCGGGGGTAGCAATCAGCCCCAGCATTTT.